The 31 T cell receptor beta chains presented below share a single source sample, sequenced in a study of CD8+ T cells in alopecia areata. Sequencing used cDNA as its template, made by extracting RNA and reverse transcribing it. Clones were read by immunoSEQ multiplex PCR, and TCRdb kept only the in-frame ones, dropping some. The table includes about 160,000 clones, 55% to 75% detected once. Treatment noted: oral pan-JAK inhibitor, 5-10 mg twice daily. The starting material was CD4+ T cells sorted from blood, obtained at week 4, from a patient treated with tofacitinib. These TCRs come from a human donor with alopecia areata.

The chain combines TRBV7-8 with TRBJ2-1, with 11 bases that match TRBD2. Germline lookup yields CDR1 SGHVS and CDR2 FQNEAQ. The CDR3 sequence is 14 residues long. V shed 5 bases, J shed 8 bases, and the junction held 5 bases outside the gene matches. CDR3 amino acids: CASSATSGVYEQFF. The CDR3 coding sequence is TGTGCCAGCAGCGCGACTAGCGGGGTCTATGAGCAGTTCTTC. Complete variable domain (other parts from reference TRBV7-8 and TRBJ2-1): GAGVSQSPRYKVAKRGQDVALRCDPISGHVSLFWYQQALGQGPEFLTYFQNEAQLDKSGLPSDRFFAERPEGSVSTLKIQRTQQEDSAVYLCASSATSGVYEQFFGPGTRLTVL.

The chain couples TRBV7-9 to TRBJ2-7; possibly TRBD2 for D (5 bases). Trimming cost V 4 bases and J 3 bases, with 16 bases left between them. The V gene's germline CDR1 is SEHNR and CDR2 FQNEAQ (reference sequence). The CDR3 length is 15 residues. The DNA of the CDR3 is TGTGCCAGCAGCTCCATTTCGGGGTTCAACTACGAGCAGTACTTC. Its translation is CASSSISGFNYEQYF.

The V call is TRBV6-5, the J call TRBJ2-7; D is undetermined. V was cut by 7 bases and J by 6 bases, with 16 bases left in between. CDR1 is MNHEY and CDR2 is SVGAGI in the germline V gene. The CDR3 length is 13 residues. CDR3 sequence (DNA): TGTGCCAGCACTTCCGGGTTTCGCCGCGAGCAGTACTTC. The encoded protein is CASTSGFRREQYF.

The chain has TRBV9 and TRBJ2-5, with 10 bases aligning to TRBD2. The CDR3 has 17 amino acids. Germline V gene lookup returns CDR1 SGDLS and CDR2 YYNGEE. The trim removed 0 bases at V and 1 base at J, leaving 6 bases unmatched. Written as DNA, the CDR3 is TGTGCCAGCAGCGTAGATCCTAGCGGGGGTGTCCAAGAGACCCAGTACTTC. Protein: CASSVDPSGGVQETQYF.

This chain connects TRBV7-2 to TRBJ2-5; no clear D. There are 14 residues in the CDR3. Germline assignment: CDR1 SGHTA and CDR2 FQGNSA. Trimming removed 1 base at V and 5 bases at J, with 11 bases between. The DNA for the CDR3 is TGTGCCAGCAGCTTAGTTAAAGGAATGGAGACCCAGTACTTC. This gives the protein CASSLVKGMETQYF.

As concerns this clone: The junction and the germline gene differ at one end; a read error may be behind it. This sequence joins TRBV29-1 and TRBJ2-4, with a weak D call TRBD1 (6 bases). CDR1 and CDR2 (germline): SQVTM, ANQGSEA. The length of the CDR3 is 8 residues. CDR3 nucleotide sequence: TGCAGCGTCGAGACAGGTGAATTC. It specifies CSVETGEF.

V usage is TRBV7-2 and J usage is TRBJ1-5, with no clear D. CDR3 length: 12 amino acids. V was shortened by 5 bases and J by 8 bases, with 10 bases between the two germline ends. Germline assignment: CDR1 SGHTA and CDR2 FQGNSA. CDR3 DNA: TGTGCCAGCAGCCCCCCCCGGAAGCCCCAGCATTTT. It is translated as CASSPPRKPQHF.

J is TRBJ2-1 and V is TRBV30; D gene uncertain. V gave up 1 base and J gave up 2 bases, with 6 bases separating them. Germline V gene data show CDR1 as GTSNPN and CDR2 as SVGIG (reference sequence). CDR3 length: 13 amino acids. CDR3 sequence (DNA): TGTGCCTGGAGTGCACGGGCCTACAATGAGCAGTTCTTC. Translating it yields CAWSARAYNEQFF.

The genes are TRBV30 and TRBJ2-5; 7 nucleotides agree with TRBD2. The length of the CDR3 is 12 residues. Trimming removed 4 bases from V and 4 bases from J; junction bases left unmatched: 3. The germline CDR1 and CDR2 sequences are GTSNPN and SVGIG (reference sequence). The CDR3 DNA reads TGTGCCTGGACGGGGGGAGGAGAGACCCAGTACTTC. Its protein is CAWTGGGETQYF.

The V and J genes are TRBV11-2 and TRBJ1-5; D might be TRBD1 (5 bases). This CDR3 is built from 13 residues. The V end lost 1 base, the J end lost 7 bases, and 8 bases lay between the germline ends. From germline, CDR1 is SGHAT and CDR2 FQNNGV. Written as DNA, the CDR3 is TGTGCCAGCAGCTTAGTCAGGGAGCAGCCCCAGCATTTT. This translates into CASSLVREQPQHF.

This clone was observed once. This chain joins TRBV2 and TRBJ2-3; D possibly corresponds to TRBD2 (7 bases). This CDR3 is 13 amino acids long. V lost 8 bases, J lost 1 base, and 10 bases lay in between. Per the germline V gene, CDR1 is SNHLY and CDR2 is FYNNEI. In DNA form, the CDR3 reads TGTGCCAGCGGGGGGGCAGGCACAGATACGCAGTATTTT. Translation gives CASGGAGTDTQYF.

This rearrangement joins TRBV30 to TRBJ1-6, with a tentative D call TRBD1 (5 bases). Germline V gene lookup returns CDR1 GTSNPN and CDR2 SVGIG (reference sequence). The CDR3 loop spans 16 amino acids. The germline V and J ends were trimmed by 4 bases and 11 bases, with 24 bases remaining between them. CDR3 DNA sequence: TGTGCCTGGAAACTCGGGGCGACAGACCTTTTTCCACCCCTCCACTTT. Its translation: CAWKLGATDLFPPLHF.

The CDR3 DNA follows: TGCAGCTCACGGAAGGACGGATACTCCTACAATGAGCAGTTCTTC. It yields the protein CSSRKDGYSYNEQFF. The chain is built from TRBV29-1 and TRBJ2-1; D ambiguous. The CDR3 has 15 amino acids. V lost 8 bases to trimming and J lost 0 bases, with 17 bases between them. The germline V gene encodes CDR1 SQVTM and CDR2 ANQGSEA.

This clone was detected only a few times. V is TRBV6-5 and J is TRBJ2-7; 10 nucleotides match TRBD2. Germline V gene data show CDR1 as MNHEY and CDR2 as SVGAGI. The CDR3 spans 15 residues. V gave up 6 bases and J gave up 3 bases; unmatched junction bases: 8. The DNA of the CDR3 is TGTGCCAGCAGAACGGAGAAGCGGGGGGGCTACGAGCAGTACTTC. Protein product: CASRTEKRGGYEQYF.

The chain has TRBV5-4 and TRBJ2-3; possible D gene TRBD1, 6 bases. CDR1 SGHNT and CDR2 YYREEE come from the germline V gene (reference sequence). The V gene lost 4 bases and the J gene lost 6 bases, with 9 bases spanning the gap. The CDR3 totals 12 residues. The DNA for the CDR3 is TGTGCCAGCAGCCAAACAGGGGATACGCAGTATTTT. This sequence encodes CASSQTGDTQYF.

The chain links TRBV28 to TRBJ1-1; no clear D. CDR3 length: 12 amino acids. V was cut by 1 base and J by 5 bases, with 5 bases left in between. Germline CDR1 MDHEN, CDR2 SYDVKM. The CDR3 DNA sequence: TGTGCCAGCAGTTTATTTGGGACTGAAGCTTTCTTT. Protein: CASSLFGTEAFF.

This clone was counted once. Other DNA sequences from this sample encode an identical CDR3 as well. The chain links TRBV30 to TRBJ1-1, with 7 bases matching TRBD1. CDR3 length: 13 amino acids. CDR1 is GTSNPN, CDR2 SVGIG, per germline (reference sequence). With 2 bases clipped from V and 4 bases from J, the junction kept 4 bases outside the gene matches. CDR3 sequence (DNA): TGTGCCTGGAGTTCGACAGGGAGCACTGAAGCTTTCTTT. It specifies CAWSSTGSTEAFF.

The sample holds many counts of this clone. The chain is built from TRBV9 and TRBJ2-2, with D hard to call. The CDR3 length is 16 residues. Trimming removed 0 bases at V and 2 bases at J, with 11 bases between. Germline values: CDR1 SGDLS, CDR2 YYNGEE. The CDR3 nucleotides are TGTGCCAGCAGCGTAGGAGTGAGACAAAACACCGGGGAGCTGTTTTTT. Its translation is CASSVGVRQNTGELFF. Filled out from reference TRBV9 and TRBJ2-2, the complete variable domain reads DSGVTQTPKHLITATGQRVTLRCSPRSGDLSVYWYQQSLDQGLQFLIQYYNGEERAKGNILERFSAQQFPDLHSELNLSSLELGDSALYFCASSVGVRQNTGELFFGEGSRLTVL.

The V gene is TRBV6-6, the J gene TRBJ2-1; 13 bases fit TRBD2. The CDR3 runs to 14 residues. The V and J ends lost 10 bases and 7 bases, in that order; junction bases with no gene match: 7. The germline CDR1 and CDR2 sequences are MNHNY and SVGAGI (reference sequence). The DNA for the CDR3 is TGTGCCACCCTTCGGACTAGCGGGGGTAATGAGCAGTTCTTC. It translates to CATLRTSGGNEQFF.

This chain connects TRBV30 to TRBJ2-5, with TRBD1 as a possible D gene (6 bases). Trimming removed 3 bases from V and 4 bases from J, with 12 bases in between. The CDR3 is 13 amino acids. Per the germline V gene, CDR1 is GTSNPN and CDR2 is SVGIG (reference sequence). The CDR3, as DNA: TGTGCCTGGAGGGCCACAGGGTTAGAGACCCAGTACTTC. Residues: CAWRATGLETQYF. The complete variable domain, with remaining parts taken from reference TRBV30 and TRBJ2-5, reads SQTIHQWPATLVQPVGSPLSLECTVEGTSNPNLYWYRQAAGRGLQLLFYSVGIGQISSEVPQNLSASRPQDRQFILSSKKLLLSDSGFYLCAWRATGLETQYFGPGTRLLVL.

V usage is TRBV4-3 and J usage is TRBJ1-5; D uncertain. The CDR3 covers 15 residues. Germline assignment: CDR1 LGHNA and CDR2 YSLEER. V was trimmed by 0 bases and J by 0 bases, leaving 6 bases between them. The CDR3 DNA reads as TGCGCCAGCAGCCAAGATCCCCGTAGCAATCAGCCCCAGCATTTT. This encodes CASSQDPRSNQPQHF.

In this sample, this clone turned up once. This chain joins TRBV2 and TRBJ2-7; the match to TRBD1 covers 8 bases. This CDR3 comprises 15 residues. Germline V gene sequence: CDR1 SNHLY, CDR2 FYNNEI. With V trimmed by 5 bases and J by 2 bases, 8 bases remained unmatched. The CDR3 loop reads CASSMDRAVAYEQYF. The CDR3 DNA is TGTGCCAGCAGTATGGACAGGGCCGTCGCCTACGAGCAGTACTTC.

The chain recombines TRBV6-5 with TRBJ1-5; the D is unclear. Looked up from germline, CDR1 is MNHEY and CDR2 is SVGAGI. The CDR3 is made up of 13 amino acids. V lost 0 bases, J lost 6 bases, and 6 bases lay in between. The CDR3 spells CASSYSELQPQHF. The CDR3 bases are TGTGCCAGCAGTTACTCTGAACTTCAGCCCCAGCATTTT.

CDR3 sequence (DNA): TGTGCCAGCAGTTTACGCCCCCCACAGGGAGCTAACTATGGCTACACCTTC. It specifies CASSLRPPQGANYGYTF. The rearrangement links TRBV27 to TRBJ1-2; D might be TRBD1 (6 bases). Trimming stripped 2 bases from V and 0 bases from J, with 16 bases between. The CDR3 is 17 amino acids. Per the germline V gene, CDR1 is MNHEY and CDR2 is SMNVEV (reference sequence).

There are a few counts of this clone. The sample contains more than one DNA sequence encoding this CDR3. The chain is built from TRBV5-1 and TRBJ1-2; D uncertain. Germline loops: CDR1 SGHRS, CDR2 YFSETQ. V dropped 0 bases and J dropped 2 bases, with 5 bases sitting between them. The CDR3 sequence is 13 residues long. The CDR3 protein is CASSLGPNYGYTF. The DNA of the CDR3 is TGCGCCAGCAGCTTGGGACCCAACTATGGCTACACCTTC. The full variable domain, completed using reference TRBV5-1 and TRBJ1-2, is KAGVTQTPRYLIKTRGQQVTLSCSPISGHRSVSWYQQTPGQGLQFLFEYFSETQRNKGNFPGRFSGRQFSNSRSEMNVSTLELGDSALYLCASSLGPNYGYTFGSGTRLTVV.

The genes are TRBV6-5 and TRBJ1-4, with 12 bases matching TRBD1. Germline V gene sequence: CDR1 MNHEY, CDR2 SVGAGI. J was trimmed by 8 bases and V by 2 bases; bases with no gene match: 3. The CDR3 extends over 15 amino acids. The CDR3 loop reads CASSYTGTGGEKLFF. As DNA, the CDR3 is TGTGCCAGCAGTTACACGGGGACAGGGGGCGAAAAACTGTTTTTT.

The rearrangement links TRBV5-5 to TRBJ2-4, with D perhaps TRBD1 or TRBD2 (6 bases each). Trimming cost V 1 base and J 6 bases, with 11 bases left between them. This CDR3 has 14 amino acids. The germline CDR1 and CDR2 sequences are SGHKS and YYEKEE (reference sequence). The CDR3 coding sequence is TGTGCCAGCAGCTTGCCGGGGGCAGGAAACATTCAGTACTTC. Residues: CASSLPGAGNIQYF.

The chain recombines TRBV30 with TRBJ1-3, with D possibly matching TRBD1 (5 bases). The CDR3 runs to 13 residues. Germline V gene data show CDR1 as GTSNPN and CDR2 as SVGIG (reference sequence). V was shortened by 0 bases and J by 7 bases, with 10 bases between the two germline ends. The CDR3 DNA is TGTGCCTGGAGTGTACGAGGGGCTAACACCATATATTTT. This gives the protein CAWSVRGANTIYF. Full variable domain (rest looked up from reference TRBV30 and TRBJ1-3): SQTIHQWPATLVQPVGSPLSLECTVEGTSNPNLYWYRQAAGRGLQLLFYSVGIGQISSEVPQNLSASRPQDRQFILSSKKLLLSDSGFYLCAWSVRGANTIYFGEGSWLTVV.

CDR3 nucleotide sequence: TGTGCCAGCAGCGGGCTAGCGGGGGAGCACACCGGGGAGCTGTTTTTT. Residues: CASSGLAGEHTGELFF. The rearrangement uses TRBV5-4 and TRBJ2-2, with 10 bases aligning to TRBD2. Losses at the gene ends were 4 bases for V and 3 bases for J; bases not matched to a gene: 6. The length of the CDR3 is 16 residues. Germline V gene sequence: CDR1 SGHNT, CDR2 YYREEE (reference sequence).

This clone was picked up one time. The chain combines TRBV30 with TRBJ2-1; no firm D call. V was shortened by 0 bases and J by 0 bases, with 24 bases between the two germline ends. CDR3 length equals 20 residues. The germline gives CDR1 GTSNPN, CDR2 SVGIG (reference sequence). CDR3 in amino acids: CAWSVHLNPKGRLSYNEQFF. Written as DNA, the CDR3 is TGTGCCTGGAGTGTACACCTAAACCCCAAGGGCAGACTCTCCTACAATGAGCAGTTCTTC.

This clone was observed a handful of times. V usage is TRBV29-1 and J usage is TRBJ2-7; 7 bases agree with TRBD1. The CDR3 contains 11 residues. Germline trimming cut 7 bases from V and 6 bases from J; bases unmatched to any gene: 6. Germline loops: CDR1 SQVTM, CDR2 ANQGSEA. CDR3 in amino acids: CSGDRDGEQYF. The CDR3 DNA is TGCAGCGGCGACAGGGACGGCGAGCAGTACTTC.